These T cell receptor beta chains were read from a single sample in a study of CD8 T cells in Susac syndrome. TCRdb fed the immunoSEQ multiplex PCR reads into MiXCR, producing one record per CDR3 protein. The table shows about 240,000 distinct CDR3 sequences, with almost 97% occurring only once. The sequenced sample was CD4+ T cells from PBMCs. The receptors were sampled from a human donor with Susac syndrome. Both conserved end residues are part of each CDR3. Fields, in order: J gene, clone size, V gene, D gene, CDR3 protein. The D gene is left open where the match is weak. For some rows the clone size is stated as once, few or many, or as a class when expanded; others skip it.

>TRBJ1-1|-|TRBV15|-
CATSRPGHTEAFF
>TRBJ1-1|-|TRBV20-1|-
CSASEGNTEAFF
>TRBJ2-5|-|TRBV12-3/TRBV12-4|TRBD2
CASTSPRGGLETQYF
>TRBJ2-7|-|TRBV9|TRBD1
CASSQEPGQGSYEQYF
>TRBJ2-3|-|TRBV7-3|-
CASSPQKTSTDTQYF
>TRBJ2-7|-|TRBV12-3/TRBV12-4|TRBD2
CASSLASGGPYEQYF
>TRBJ2-7|-|TRBV30|TRBD1
CAWGGQDEQYF
>TRBJ1-5|-|TRBV6-2/TRBV6-3|TRBD1
CASSYRDRVDQPQHF
>TRBJ1-2|-|TRBV24-1|-
CATSISNRGGYTF
>TRBJ2-2|-|TRBV15|-
CATRGPFGANTGELFF
>TRBJ2-1|-|TRBV6-6|-
CASSSQENNEQFF
>TRBJ2-5|-|TRBV13|-
CASSLLDKETQYF
>TRBJ2-4|-|TRBV28|TRBD1
CASRPYRGLSIQYF
>TRBJ2-3|-|TRBV20-1|-
CSAWEQSRTDTQYF
>TRBJ2-1|-|TRBV3-1|TRBD2
CASSQDSGRHNEQFF
>TRBJ2-2|-|TRBV20-1|-
CSAMVPPTGELFF
>TRBJ2-1|-|TRBV18|TRBD2
CASSPAGVSYNEQFF
>TRBJ2-5|-|TRBV12-3/TRBV12-4|-
CASSLTDQETQYF
>TRBJ2-3|-|TRBV28|-
CASSSAGGYSTDTQYF
>TRBJ1-5|once|TRBV30|TRBD1
CAWSEDRGPNQPQHF
>TRBJ2-1|-|TRBV4-2|TRBD2
CASSQVLSSGMNEQFF
>TRBJ2-5|-|TRBV29-1|-
CSASRVVGRETQYF
>TRBJ1-5|-|TRBV27|TRBD1
CASSLKGQGASQPQHF
>TRBJ1-3|-|TRBV7-2|-
CASSIPRGYTIYF
>TRBJ1-2|-|TRBV30|-
CAWSVRVIAGGYTF
>TRBJ1-2|-|TRBV6-6|-
CASSPRGWGYTF
>TRBJ2-7|-|TRBV28|-
CASTNALYEQYF
>TRBJ2-3|-|TRBV6-5|TRBD2
CASSYRVGGSTADTQYF
>TRBJ1-2|-|TRBV30|TRBD1
CAWSVPATGGVYGYTF
>TRBJ2-1|-|TRBV6-6|TRBD2
CASSRLAGHPYNEQFF
>TRBJ2-1|once|TRBV11-2|TRBD2
CASSSRLAGVYEQFF
>TRBJ2-3|-|TRBV2|TRBD1
CASSVTGTGVADTQYF
>TRBJ2-5|-|TRBV7-2|-
CASGPQYQETQYF